The 21 T cell receptor beta chains below were found in one sample sequenced in a study of control samples from healthy donors and cancer patients. Repertoires were generated with immunoSEQ multiplex PCR, while TCRdb's copy carries only in-frame clones and drops some. Here the sample spans approximately 40,000 clones, around 70% being singletons. The sample was formalin-fixed, paraffin-embedded tissue. The source is a male donor with melanoma.

The gene calls are TRBV6-2 or TRBV6-3 and TRBJ2-3; 14 bases are a match to TRBD2. This CDR3 contains 19 residues. Per the germline V gene, CDR1 is MNHEY and CDR2 is SVGEGT. J lost 4 bases, V lost 2 bases, and 11 bases had no gene match. CDR3 region: CASSYLLGLAGAPADTQYF. CDR3 coding DNA: TGTGCCAGCAGTTACCTCCTGGGACTAGCGGGAGCTCCCGCAGATACGCAGTATTTT.

The chain is built from TRBV11-3 and TRBJ2-7; 7 bases are shared with TRBD2. The CDR3 spans 13 residues. V lost 3 bases, J lost 3 bases, and 2 bases stayed unmatched. Germline CDR1 is SGHNT and CDR2 is YENEEA. CDR3 nucleotide sequence: TGTGCCAGCAGCTTCGCTAGCGGCTACGAGCAGTACTTC. Translation: CASSFASGYEQYF.

This clone turned up a few times. This chain uses TRBV5-5 with TRBJ1-2; TRBD1 is a possible D gene (5 bases). The CDR3 loop spans 15 amino acids. Germline V gene lookup returns CDR1 SGHKS and CDR2 YYEKEE (reference sequence). V lost 0 bases and J 2 bases, leaving 11 bases between the germline ends. The CDR3 spells CASSLGWQGNYGYTF. The CDR3 DNA reads as TGTGCCAGCAGCTTGGGTTGGCAGGGCAACTATGGCTACACCTTC.

This clone was detected once. This chain connects TRBV27 to TRBJ1-1; D uncertain. Germline CDR1 MNHEY, CDR2 SMNVEV (reference sequence). V gave up 6 bases and J gave up 1 base, with 9 bases separating them. The CDR3 consists of 13 residues. DNA of the CDR3: TGTGCCAGCAGCCCCTTTAGGAACACTGAAGCTTTCTTT. It specifies CASSPFRNTEAFF.

This clone was counted a single time. The chain recombines TRBV15 with TRBJ1-2, with 9 positions matching TRBD1. In germline, CDR1 is LNHNV, CDR2 YYDKDF (reference sequence). J was trimmed by 0 bases and V by 8 bases; bases with no gene match: 7. This CDR3 comprises 15 residues. The CDR3 coding sequence is TGTGCCACCGTCCGGGACAGGGCATCTAACTATGGCTACACCTTC. This sequence encodes CATVRDRASNYGYTF.

The CDR3 sequence: CARSRSPNVQDRGYNEQFF. The CDR3 DNA sequence: TGTGCCAGAAGCAGATCACCCAATGTCCAGGACAGGGGGTACAATGAGCAGTTCTTC. The J gene is TRBJ2-1, the V gene TRBV5-3; 10 nucleotides line up with TRBD1. TRBV5-3 is given ORF status, its function remaining uncertain. V lost 4 bases to trimming and J lost 4 bases; unmatched junction nucleotides: 17. This CDR3 spans 19 amino acids.

This chain connects TRBV28 to TRBJ2-7; tentatively, D is TRBD2 (6 bases). The length of the CDR3 is 12 residues. Per the germline V gene, CDR1 is MDHEN and CDR2 is SYDVKM. Between the trimmed V and J ends, which lost 7 bases and 6 bases, there was a span of 13 bases. The CDR3 DNA is TGTGCCAGCACCGGTGGCGGGGCCGAGCAGTACTTC. This sequence encodes CASTGGGAEQYF.

This clone showed up just once. The V call is TRBV25-1, the J call TRBJ2-7; 8 nucleotides line up with TRBD2. This CDR3 is 15 amino acids long. V was pared by 1 base and J by 2 bases, with 4 bases of the junction left unmatched. CDR1 is MGHDK and CDR2 is SYGVNS in the germline V gene. CDR3 bases: TGTGCCAGCAGTGAATCCACTAGCGGTACCTACGAGCAGTACTTC. This gives the protein CASSESTSGTYEQYF.

The rearrangement uses TRBV5-4 and TRBJ2-3, with 10 bases fitting TRBD2. The junction had 7 bases not matched to a gene; V was cut back by 0 bases and J by 6 bases. CDR3 size: 16 residues. In germline, CDR1 is SGHNT, CDR2 YYREEE (reference sequence). CDR3 sequence: CASSLGSGRAGDTQYF. The CDR3, as DNA: TGTGCCAGCAGCTTGGGCAGCGGGAGGGCCGGGGATACGCAGTATTTT.

The rearrangement uses TRBV12-3 or TRBV12-4 and TRBJ1-1; D possibly corresponds to TRBD1 (5 bases). This CDR3 comprises 12 residues. V was trimmed by 3 bases and J by 7 bases, leaving 9 bases between them. The CDR3 loop is CASSFGAVEAFF. The CDR3, as DNA: TGTGCCAGCAGTTTCGGGGCAGTTGAAGCTTTCTTT.

This clone is a singleton in its sample. CDR3 sequence (DNA): TGTGCCAGCAGCCATCTCCCGGGACTAGCGGGCGCAGATACGCAGTATTTT. Its translation: CASSHLPGLAGADTQYF. The V and J genes are TRBV3-1 (or the pseudogene TRBV3-2) and TRBJ2-3; 12 nucleotides match TRBD2. The CDR3 extends over 17 amino acids. The germline V gene encodes CDR1 LGHDT and CDR2 YNNKEL (reference sequence). After removal of 3 bases from V and 4 bases from J, the junction contained 8 bases not matched to a gene.

Turning to this clone: A read error may produce the germline difference seen at one junction end. This rearrangement joins TRBV10-3 to TRBJ2-2; D perhaps matches TRBD2 (6 bases). CDR3 length equals 16 residues. CDR1 ENHRY and CDR2 SYGVKD come from the germline V gene. CDR3 nucleotide sequence: TGTGCCATCAGTAAGTCAGGAGGGGCGAACACCGGGGAGCTGTTTTTT. The encoded protein is CAISKSGGANTGELFF.

The chain couples TRBV7-8 to TRBJ1-4; weak D call: TRBD1 (6 bases). This CDR3 is built from 14 residues. Germline V gene data show CDR1 as SGHVS and CDR2 as FQNEAQ. Deletions cut 1 base from V and 3 bases from J, with 6 bases between. The CDR3 DNA reads as TGTGCCAGCAGCTTAGGGACAGCTAATGAAAAACTGTTTTTT. Protein product: CASSLGTANEKLFF. The whole variable domain, filled in from reference TRBV7-8 and TRBJ1-4, reads GAGVSQSPRYKVAKRGQDVALRCDPISGHVSLFWYQQALGQGPEFLTYFQNEAQLDKSGLPSDRFFAERPEGSVSTLKIQRTQQEDSAVYLCASSLGTANEKLFFGSGTQLSVL.

This clone came up a few times. J is TRBJ2-7 and V is TRBV24-1; TRBD2 matches at 7 bases. J gave up 0 bases and V 4 bases, and 5 bases lay outside the gene matches. This CDR3 is 15 amino acids long. The germline V gene encodes CDR1 KGHDR and CDR2 SFDVKD. The CDR3 protein is CATSDHRTSSYEQYF. CDR3 coding DNA: TGTGCCACCAGTGACCATCGGACTAGCTCCTACGAGCAGTACTTC.

The rearrangement links TRBV4-1 to TRBJ1-2; unclear D gene. This CDR3 spans 14 amino acids. Trimming cost V 0 bases and J 4 bases, with 9 bases left between them. Germline lookup yields CDR1 MGHRA and CDR2 YSYEKL. The CDR3 DNA reads as TGCGCCAGCAGCCAAGATGTATCAGGCTATGGCTACACCTTC. Its translation: CASSQDVSGYGYTF.

The rearrangement links TRBV3-1 (or the pseudogene TRBV3-2) to TRBJ2-1; 8 nucleotides align to TRBD2. The ends lost 1 base at V and 9 bases at J; junction bases unmatched: 8. The CDR3 has 15 residues. Germline CDR1 is LGHDT and CDR2 is YNNKEL (reference sequence). The CDR3 DNA reads as TGTGCCAGCAGCCAAGGGCTAGCGGGTATTAGTGAGCAGTTCTTC. Its protein product is CASSQGLAGISEQFF.

The V call is TRBV14, the J call TRBJ2-3; 8 nucleotides line up with TRBD2. Looked up from germline, CDR1 is SGHDN and CDR2 is FVKESK. V dropped 4 bases and J dropped 6; count of bases not matched to a gene: 15. The CDR3 extends over 17 amino acids. The CDR3 DNA is TGTGCCAGCAGCCTCTACACTACTAGCGGAGGTTCGGATACGCAGTATTTT. The encoded protein is CASSLYTTSGGSDTQYF.

The chain joins TRBV5-1 to TRBJ2-5, with 8 bases that match TRBD2. The V gene's germline CDR1 is SGHRS and CDR2 YFSETQ. Germline trimming cut 4 bases from V and 5 bases from J; bases unmatched to any gene: 4. The CDR3 has 13 amino acids. The DNA of the CDR3 is TGCGCCAGCAGCGCGGGGGGCCTTGAGACCCAGTACTTC. It translates to CASSAGGLETQYF. Variable domain in full (rest from reference TRBV5-1 and TRBJ2-5): KAGVTQTPRYLIKTRGQQVTLSCSPISGHRSVSWYQQTPGQGLQFLFEYFSETQRNKGNFPGRFSGRQFSNSRSEMNVSTLELGDSALYLCASSAGGLETQYFGPGTRLLVL.

The J gene is TRBJ2-3, the V gene TRBV9; tentatively, D is TRBD1 or TRBD2 (5 bases each). Looked up from germline, CDR1 is SGDLS and CDR2 is YYNGEE. Trimming stripped 4 bases from V and 5 bases from J, with 17 bases between. This CDR3 has 15 amino acids. The CDR3 DNA sequence: TGTGCCAGCAGCCGGGACGGGTTGGGTTTAGATACGCAGTATTTT. The encoded protein is CASSRDGLGLDTQYF.

V gene TRBV5-5 combines with J gene TRBJ2-1; TRBD1 aligns across 9 bases. J gave up 7 bases and V 3 bases, and 8 bases lay outside the gene matches. Looked up from germline, CDR1 is SGHKS and CDR2 is YYEKEE (reference sequence). This CDR3 comprises 15 residues. CDR3 sequence: CASSYTGQGGNEQFF. In DNA form, the CDR3 reads TGTGCCAGCAGCTACACGGGACAGGGAGGGAATGAGCAGTTCTTC.

This clone was recorded at least ten times. The chain's CDR3 is CASETGAGANVLTF. DNA of the CDR3: TGTGCCAGTGAGACAGGGGCCGGGGCCAACGTCCTGACTTTC. V usage is TRBV19 and J usage is TRBJ2-6; 8 bases line up with TRBD1. Per germline, CDR1 LNHDA and CDR2 SQIVND (reference sequence). CDR3 length: 14 amino acids. V lost 8 bases and J lost 4; bases outside the gene matches: 4.